This T cell receptor beta chain is drawn from a study of spatial heterogeneity in lung cancer. As regards this clonotype: Its antigen is undetermined.

V lost 2 bases to trimming and J lost 2 bases, with 9 bases between them. This CDR3 has 14 residues. Noted time point: sample taken at primary tumor resection. Tumor, nontumor lung or frozen PBMC supplied whole RNA, sequenced without sorting. Patients with untreated early-stage non-small cell lung cancer, numbering around 71, were the donors. Study results and caveats: At tumor resection, ubiquitous expanded TCRs were detected in blood more often than later.

TCR cDNA molecules each carried a unique molecular identifier. Using its own MiXCR run on the 5' RACE reads, TCRdb lists one record per CDR3 protein. Of 40,000 to 55,000 distinct CDR3 sequences listed, approximately 14% were seen once; the top ten hold 55% to 65%. The receptor was derived from a male donor with early-stage non-small cell lung cancer. The J gene is TRBJ1-2, the V gene TRBV12-3 or TRBV12-4, with D unclear. Sequenced here: PBMCs, sampled at surgery. The CDR3 region is CASSLPAQNYGYTF. CDR3 coding DNA: TGTGCCAGCAGTTTACCAGCACAAAACTATGGCTACACCTTC.